The subject of this entry is one T cell receptor (beta chain). No antigen is known for it. The record originates from a study of early T cells in non-severe SARS-CoV-2 infection. Study in general: Chains stayed unpaired after sequencing of bulk RNA from unsorted whole blood. Study-wide results and limits: Using VDJdb, the matching emphasized anti-spike CD8 responses while missing private and CD4 specificities.

V was shortened by 0 bases and J by 0 bases, with 7 bases between the two germline ends. The CDR3 runs to 15 residues. Germline CDR1 and CDR2: SNHLY and FYNNEI. Each cDNA molecule carried a unique molecular identifier. One entry per CDR3 protein, called by TCRdb with MiXCR from the 5' RACE reads. This table holds around 50,000 distinct CDR3 sequences, roughly an eighth found once. The chain carries TRBV2 and TRBJ2-3; D is undetermined. Sequencing input: whole blood. The sequence came from an adult who was a healthcare worker with PCR-confirmed SARS-CoV-2 infection or an uninfected control (not recorded which). The CDR3 spells CASSEAGFSTDTQYF. The CDR3, as DNA: TGTGCCAGCAGTGAAGCAGGGTTTAGCACAGATACGCAGTATTTT.